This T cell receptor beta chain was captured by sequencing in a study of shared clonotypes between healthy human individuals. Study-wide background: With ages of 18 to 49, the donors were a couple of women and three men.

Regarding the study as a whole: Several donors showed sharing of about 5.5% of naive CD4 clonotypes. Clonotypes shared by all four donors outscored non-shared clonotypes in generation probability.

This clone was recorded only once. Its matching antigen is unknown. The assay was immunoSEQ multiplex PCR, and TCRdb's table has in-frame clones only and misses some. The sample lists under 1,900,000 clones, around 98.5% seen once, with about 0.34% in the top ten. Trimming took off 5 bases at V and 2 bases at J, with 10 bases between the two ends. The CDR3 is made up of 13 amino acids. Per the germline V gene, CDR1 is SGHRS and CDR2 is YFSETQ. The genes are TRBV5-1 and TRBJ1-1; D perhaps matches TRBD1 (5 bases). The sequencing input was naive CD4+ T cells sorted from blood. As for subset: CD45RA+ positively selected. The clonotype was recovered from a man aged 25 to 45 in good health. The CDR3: CASRRTPNTEAFF. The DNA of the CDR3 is TGCGCCAGCAGGCGGACACCCAACACTGAAGCTTTCTTT.